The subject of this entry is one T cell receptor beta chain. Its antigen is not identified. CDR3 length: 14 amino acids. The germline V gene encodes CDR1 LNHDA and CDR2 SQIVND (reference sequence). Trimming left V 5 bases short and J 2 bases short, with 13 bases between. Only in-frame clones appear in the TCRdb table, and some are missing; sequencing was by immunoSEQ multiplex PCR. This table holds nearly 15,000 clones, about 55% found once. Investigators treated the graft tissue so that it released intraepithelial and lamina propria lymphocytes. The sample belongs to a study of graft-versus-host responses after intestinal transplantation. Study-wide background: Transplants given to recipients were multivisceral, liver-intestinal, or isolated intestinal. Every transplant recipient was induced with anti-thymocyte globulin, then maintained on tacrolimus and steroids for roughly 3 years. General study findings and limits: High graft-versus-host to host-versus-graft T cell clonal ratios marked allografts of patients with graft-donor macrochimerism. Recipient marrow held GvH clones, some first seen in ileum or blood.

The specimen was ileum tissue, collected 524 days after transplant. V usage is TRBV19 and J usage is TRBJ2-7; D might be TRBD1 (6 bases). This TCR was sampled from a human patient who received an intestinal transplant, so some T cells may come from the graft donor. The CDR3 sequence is CASSVGTRAYEQYF. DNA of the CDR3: TGTGCCAGTAGTGTGGGGACACGAGCCTACGAGCAGTACTTC.